This paragraph covers one T cell receptor beta chain sequence. Its antigen is undetermined. This sample is drawn from a study of cytomegalovirus exposure and HLA in healthy donors. Germline-derived CDR1 and CDR2 are LNHDA and SQIVND (reference sequence). V lost 7 bases, J lost 3 bases, and 5 bases stayed unmatched. CDR3 size: 15 residues. PCR was performed using 60 Vbeta and 13 Jbeta primers. Per the authors' pipeline: An analysis performed later counted 81 million or so unique TCR beta chains (approximately 10 million of them shared). The repertoire was sequenced with immunoSEQ multiplex PCR; TCRdb's copy has only in-frame clones and lacks some. D and trimming come from the DNA, and the V and J calls and clone size come from that table. This sample's table reports roughly 120,000 clones. Notes on the study in general: Productive status was seen about 90% or about 30% of the time for most TCR beta V segments in an earlier analysis. Among the most significant clusters, several appeared linked to common viral pathogens in a later analysis.

The TCR comes from a man aged 18-30 years in good health and CMV-seronegative. The gene calls are TRBV19 and TRBJ2-1; 11 bases map to TRBD2. Material: PBMCs. CDR3 region: CASNPTSGGYNEQFF. In DNA form, the CDR3 reads TGTGCCAGTAACCCCACTAGCGGGGGCTACAATGAGCAGTTCTTC.